These 5 T cell receptor beta chains originate from one sample sequenced in a study of blood T cell repertoires in COVID-19. Libraries were prepared by immunoSEQ multiplex PCR; TCRdb keeps only in-frame clonotypes and omits some of them. The profile shows some 180,000 clones, 80% to 90% of them singletons. Specimen: peripheral blood. The receptors shown here come from a man aged 65 to 85 with active or convalescent COVID-19.

This rearrangement joins TRBV19 to TRBJ1-2; 9 bases match TRBD1. Germline assignment: CDR1 LNHDA and CDR2 SQIVND (reference sequence). CDR3 length: 14 residues. V trimming: 6 bases; J trimming: 5 bases; junction bases outside the gene matches: 7. CDR3 DNA: TGTGCCAGTAGCCCTTGGGACAGGGTGTATGGCTACACCTTC. Its protein is CASSPWDRVYGYTF.

DNA for the CDR3: TGTGCCAGCACCCTGGGGAGCACTGAAGCTTTCTTT. Encoded protein: CASTLGSTEAFF. The chain has TRBV28 and TRBJ1-1; D remains unclear. Germline assignment: CDR1 MDHEN and CDR2 SYDVKM. There are 12 residues in the CDR3. V was shortened by 7 bases and J by 4 bases, with 10 bases between the two germline ends.

This clone has just a few counts. The genes are TRBV7-2 and TRBJ1-1, with TRBD1 identical over 10 bases. Germline V lookup: CDR1 SGHTA, CDR2 FQGNSA. The CDR3 loop spans 15 amino acids. The trim removed 5 bases at V and 4 bases at J, leaving 7 bases unmatched. CDR3 nucleotides: TGTGCCAGCAGCGTCAGTCGGACAGGGGGCACTGAAGCTTTCTTT. Amino acids: CASSVSRTGGTEAFF.

This clone appeared once. The chain employs TRBV7-2 and TRBJ1-2; TRBD1 matches at 8 bases. The CDR3 has 14 amino acids. Germline CDR1 is SGHTA and CDR2 is FQGNSA. V shed 4 bases, J shed 5 bases, and the junction held 6 bases outside the gene matches. The CDR3 here is CASSSRQGTYGYTF. DNA of the CDR3: TGTGCCAGCAGCTCCAGACAGGGGACATATGGCTACACCTTC.

The sample holds one count of this clone. The CDR3 region is CASSSTGTPDGYTF. The CDR3 DNA sequence: TGTGCCAGCAGTTCCACCGGGACACCGGATGGCTACACCTTC. V is TRBV28 and J is TRBJ1-2, with D possibly TRBD1 on 6 matching bases. The CDR3 is 14 residues long. Germline V gene data show CDR1 as MDHEN and CDR2 as SYDVKM. Trimming took off 4 bases at V and 6 bases at J, with 15 bases between the two ends.